This paragraph covers one T cell receptor (beta chain) sequence. The CDR3 has 18 residues. V trimming: 3 bases; J trimming: 0 bases; junction bases outside the gene matches: 4. CDR1 and CDR2 (germline): ENHRY, SYGVKD. These data come from a study of low-dose radiotherapy and immunotherapy resistance in tumors. Study-level information: Participants in Cohort 2 were given 1 Gy per fraction every two weeks, for 13 Gy over 26 weeks. Patients were given intravenous nivolumab 240 mg every two weeks plus ipilimumab 1 mg/kg every six weeks. It was every two weeks, one day before radiation and immunotherapy, that intravenous cyclophosphamide 200 mg/m2 was given.

Gene-specific TRAV and TRBV primers were used for first-strand cDNA, covering alpha and beta chains. The authors ran around 18 PCR cycles to amplify TCRs with a constant-region primer and V-primer adapter. MiXCR, applied by TCRdb to the reads, yields one record per CDR3 protein. The table includes around 80,000 distinct CDR3 sequences, around 17% detected once. Time point meaning: after trial treatment. Described treatment: LDRT plus nivolumab, ipilimumab, low-dose cyclophosphamide and aspirin (RACIN trial). It was nivolumab, ipilimumab, aspirin, low-dose cyclophosphamide and low-dose radiotherapy that donors received.

The chain is built from TRBV10-3 and TRBJ2-1; TRBD2 matches 14 bases. The material was PBMCs, obtained after low-dose radiotherapy plus immunotherapy. This sequence was found in a male donor with prostate cancer. DNA for the CDR3: TGTGCCATCAGTGATGGGACTAGCGGGGGCCGCTCCTACAATGAGCAGTTCTTC. The encoded protein is CAISDGTSGGRSYNEQFF.